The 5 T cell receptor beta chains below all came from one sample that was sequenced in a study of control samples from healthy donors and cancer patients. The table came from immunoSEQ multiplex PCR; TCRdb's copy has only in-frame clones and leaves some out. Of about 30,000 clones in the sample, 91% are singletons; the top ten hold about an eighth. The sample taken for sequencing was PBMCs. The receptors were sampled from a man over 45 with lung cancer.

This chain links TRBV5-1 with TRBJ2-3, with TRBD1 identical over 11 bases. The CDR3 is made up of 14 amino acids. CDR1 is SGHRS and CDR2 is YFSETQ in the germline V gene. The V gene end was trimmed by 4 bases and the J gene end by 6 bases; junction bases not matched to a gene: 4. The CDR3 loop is CASSTRTGGDTQYF. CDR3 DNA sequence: TGCGCCAGCAGCACAAGGACAGGGGGCGATACGCAGTATTTT.

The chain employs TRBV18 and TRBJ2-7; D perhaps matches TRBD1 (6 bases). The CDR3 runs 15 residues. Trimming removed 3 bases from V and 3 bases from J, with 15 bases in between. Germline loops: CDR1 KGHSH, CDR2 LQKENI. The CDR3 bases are TGTGCCAGCTCACCTGCCGGGACAACTCTCTACGAGCAGTACTTC. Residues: CASSPAGTTLYEQYF.

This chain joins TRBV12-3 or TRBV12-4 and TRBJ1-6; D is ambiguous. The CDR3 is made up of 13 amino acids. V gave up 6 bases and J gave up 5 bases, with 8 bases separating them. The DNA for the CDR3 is TGTGCCAGCAGGGGCTGGGATAATTCACCCCTCCACTTT. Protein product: CASRGWDNSPLHF.

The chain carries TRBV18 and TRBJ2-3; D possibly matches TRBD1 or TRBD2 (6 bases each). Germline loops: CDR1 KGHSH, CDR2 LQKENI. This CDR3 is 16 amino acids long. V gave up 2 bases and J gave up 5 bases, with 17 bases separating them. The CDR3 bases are TGTGCCAGCTCACCATGGGGGGCAGGTGATAAAGATACGCAGTATTTT. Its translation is CASSPWGAGDKDTQYF.

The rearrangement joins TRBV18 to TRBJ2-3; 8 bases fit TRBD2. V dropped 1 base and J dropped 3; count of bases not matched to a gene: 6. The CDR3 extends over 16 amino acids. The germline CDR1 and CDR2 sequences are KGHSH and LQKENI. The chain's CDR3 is CASSPRTAGGTDTQYF. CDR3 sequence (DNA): TGTGCCAGCTCACCACGGACCGCGGGGGGAACAGATACGCAGTATTTT. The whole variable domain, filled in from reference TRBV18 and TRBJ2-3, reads NAGVMQNPRHLVRRRGQEARLRCSPMKGHSHVYWYRQLPEEGLKFMVYLQKENIIDESGMPKERFSAEFPKEGPSILRIQQVVRGDSAAYFCASSPRTAGGTDTQYFGPGTRLTVL.